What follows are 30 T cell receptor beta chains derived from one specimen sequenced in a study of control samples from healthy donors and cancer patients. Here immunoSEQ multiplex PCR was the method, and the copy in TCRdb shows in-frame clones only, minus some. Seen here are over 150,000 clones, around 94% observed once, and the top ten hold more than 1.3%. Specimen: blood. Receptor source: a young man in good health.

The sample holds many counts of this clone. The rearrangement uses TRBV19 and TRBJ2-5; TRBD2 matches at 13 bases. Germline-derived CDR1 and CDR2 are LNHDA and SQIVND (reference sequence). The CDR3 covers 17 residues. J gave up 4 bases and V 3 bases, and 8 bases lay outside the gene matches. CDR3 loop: CASSMGTSGIIGETQYF. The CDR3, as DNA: TGTGCCAGTAGTATGGGGACTAGCGGGATCATCGGAGAGACCCAGTACTTC.

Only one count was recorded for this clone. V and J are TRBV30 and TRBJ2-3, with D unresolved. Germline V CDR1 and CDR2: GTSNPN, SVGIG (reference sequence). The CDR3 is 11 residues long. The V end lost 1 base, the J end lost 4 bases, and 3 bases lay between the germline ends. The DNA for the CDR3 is TGTGCCTGGAGTGGGGCAGATACGCAGTATTTT. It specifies CAWSGADTQYF.

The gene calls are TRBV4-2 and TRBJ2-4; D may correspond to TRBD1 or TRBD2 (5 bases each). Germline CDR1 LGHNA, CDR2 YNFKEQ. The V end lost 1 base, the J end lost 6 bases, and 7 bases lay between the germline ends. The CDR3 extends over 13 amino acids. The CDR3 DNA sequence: TGTGCCAGCAGCCAAGGGGGACCAAACATTCAGTACTTC. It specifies CASSQGGPNIQYF.

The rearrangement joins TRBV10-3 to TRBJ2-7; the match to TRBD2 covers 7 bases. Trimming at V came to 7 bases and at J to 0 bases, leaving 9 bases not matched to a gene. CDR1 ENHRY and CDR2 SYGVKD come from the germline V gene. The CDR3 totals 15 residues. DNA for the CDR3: TGTGCCATCAAAGCGGGACTGCTGAGCTCCTACGAGCAGTACTTC. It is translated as CAIKAGLLSSYEQYF.

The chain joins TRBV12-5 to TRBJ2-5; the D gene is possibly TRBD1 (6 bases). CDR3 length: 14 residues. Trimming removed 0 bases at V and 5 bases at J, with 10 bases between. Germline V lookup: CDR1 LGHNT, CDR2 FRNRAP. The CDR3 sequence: CASGLVLDRETQYF. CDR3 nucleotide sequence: TGTGCTAGTGGTTTGGTACTCGACAGGGAGACCCAGTACTTC.

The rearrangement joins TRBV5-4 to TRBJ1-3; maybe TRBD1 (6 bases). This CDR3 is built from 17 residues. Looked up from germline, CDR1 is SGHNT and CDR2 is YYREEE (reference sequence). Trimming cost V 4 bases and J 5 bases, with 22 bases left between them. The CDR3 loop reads CASSPGAGGYGRNTIYF. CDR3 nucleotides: TGTGCCAGCAGCCCGGGGGCGGGGGGCTACGGTCGAAACACCATATATTTT. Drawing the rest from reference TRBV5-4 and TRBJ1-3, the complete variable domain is ETGVTQSPTHLIKTRGQQVTLRCSSQSGHNTVSWYQQALGQGPQFIFQYYREEENGRGNFPPRFSGLQFPNYSSELNVNALELDDSALYLCASSPGAGGYGRNTIYFGEGSWLTVV.

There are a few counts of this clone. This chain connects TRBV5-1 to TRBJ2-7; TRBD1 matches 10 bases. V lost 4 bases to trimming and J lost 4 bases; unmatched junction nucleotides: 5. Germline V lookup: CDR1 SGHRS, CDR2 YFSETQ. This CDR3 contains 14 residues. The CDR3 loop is CASSGGQGGYEQYF. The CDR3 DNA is TGCGCCAGCAGCGGCGGACAGGGGGGGTACGAGCAGTACTTC. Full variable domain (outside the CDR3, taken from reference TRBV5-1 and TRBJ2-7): KAGVTQTPRYLIKTRGQQVTLSCSPISGHRSVSWYQQTPGQGLQFLFEYFSETQRNKGNFPGRFSGRQFSNSRSEMNVSTLELGDSALYLCASSGGQGGYEQYFGPGTRLTVT.

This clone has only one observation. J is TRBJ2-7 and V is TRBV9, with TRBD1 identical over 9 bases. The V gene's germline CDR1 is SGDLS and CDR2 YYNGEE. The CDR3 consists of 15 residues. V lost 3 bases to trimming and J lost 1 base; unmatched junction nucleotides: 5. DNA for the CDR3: TGTGCCAGCAGCGAGGGCGGGACAGGGTCCTACGAGCAGTACTTC. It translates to CASSEGGTGSYEQYF. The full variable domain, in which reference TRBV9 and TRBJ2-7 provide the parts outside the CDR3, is DSGVTQTPKHLITATGQRVTLRCSPRSGDLSVYWYQQSLDQGLQFLIQYYNGEERAKGNILERFSAQQFPDLHSELNLSSLELGDSALYFCASSEGGTGSYEQYFGPGTRLTVT.

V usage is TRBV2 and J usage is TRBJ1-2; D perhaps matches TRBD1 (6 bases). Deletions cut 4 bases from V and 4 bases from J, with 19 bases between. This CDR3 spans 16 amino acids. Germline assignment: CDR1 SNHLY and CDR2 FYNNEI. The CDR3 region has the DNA TGTGCCAGCAGTGTCGGTGCAGGGGCGTTAGGCTATGGCTACACCTTC. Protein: CASSVGAGALGYGYTF.

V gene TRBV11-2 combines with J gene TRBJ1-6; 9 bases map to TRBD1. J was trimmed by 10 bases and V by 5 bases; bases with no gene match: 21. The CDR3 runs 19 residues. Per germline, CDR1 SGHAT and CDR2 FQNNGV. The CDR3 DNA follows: TGTGCCAGCAGCACGGATGCCTTTTTTGGGACAGGGAGACGGTCACCCCTCCACTTT. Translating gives CASSTDAFFGTGRRSPLHF.

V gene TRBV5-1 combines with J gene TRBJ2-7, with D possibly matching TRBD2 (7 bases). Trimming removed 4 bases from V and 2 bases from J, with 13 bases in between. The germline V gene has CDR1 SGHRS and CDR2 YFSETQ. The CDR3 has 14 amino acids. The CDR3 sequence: CASSGGAGAYEQYF. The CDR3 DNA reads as TGCGCCAGCAGCGGGGGGGCAGGGGCCTACGAGCAGTACTTC.

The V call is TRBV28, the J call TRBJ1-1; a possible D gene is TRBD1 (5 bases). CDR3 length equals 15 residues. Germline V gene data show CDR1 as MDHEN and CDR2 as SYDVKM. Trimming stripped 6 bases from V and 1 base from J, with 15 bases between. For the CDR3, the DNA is TGTGCCAGCAGGAGAGGGGACCTACAGAACACTGAAGCTTTCTTT. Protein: CASRRGDLQNTEAFF.

CDR3 amino acids: CASSFVLGTEAFF. The DNA of the CDR3 is TGTGCCAGCAGCTTCGTGTTGGGAACTGAAGCTTTCTTT. The chain couples TRBV5-4 to TRBJ1-1; the D is unclear. Trimming took off 2 bases at V and 5 bases at J, with 10 bases between the two ends. This CDR3 is built from 13 residues. From germline, CDR1 is SGHNT and CDR2 YYREEE (reference sequence).

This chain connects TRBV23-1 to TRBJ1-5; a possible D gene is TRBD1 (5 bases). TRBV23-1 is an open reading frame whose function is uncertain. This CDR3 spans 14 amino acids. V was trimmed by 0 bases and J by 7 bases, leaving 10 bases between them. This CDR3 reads CASSQSVWGQPQHF. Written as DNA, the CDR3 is TGCGCCAGCAGTCAATCGGTATGGGGGCAGCCCCAGCATTTT.

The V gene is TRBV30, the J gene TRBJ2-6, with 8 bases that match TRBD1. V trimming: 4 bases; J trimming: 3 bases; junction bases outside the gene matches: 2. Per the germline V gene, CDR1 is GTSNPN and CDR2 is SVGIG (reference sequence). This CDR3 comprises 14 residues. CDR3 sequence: CAWTTGGGANVLTF. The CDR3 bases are TGTGCCTGGACCACAGGGGGTGGGGCCAACGTCCTGACTTTC.

The CDR3 reads CASSHPSGSNEQFF. In nucleotides, the CDR3 is TGTGCCAGCAGTCACCCTAGCGGGAGCAATGAGCAGTTCTTC. The chain is built from TRBV28 and TRBJ2-1; the match to TRBD2 covers 10 bases. CDR3 length: 14 amino acids. Germline V gene data show CDR1 as MDHEN and CDR2 as SYDVKM. V shed 5 bases and J 6 bases; nucleotides not matched to a gene: 4.

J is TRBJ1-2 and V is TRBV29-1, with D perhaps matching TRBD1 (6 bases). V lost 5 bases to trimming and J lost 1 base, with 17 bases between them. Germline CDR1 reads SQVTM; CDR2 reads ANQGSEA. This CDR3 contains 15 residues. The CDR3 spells CSVYGSRTDNYGYTF. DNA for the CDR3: TGCAGCGTTTATGGGTCGAGGACAGATAACTATGGCTACACCTTC.

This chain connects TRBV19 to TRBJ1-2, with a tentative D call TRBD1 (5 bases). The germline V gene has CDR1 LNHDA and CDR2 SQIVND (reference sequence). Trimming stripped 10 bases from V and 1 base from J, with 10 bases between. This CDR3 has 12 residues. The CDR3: CATGTVNYGYTF. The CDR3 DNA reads TGTGCCACAGGGACGGTTAACTATGGCTACACCTTC.

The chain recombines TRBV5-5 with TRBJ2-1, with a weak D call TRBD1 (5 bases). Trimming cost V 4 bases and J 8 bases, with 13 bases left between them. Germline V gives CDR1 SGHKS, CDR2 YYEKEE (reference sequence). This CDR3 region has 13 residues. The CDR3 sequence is CASSRQQVYEQFF. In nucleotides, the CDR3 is TGTGCCAGCAGCCGCCAACAGGTTTATGAGCAGTTCTTC.

For the CDR3, the DNA is TGTGCCAGCAGATCGAGCGGGGGGTCTTGGAATGAGCAGTTCTTC. It translates to CASRSSGGSWNEQFF. This chain uses TRBV3-1 (or the pseudogene TRBV3-2) with TRBJ2-1; 9 bases are a match to TRBD2. Germline V gene lookup returns CDR1 LGHDT and CDR2 YNNKEL (reference sequence). The CDR3 runs to 15 residues. J lost 7 bases, V lost 6 bases, and 10 bases had no gene match.

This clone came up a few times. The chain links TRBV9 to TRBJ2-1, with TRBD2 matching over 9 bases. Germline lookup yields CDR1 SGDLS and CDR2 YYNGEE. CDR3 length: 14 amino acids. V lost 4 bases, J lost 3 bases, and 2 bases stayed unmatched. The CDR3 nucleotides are TGTGCCAGCAGCTTTAGCGGGGGCTACAATGAGCAGTTCTTC. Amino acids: CASSFSGGYNEQFF. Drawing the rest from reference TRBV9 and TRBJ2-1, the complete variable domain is DSGVTQTPKHLITATGQRVTLRCSPRSGDLSVYWYQQSLDQGLQFLIQYYNGEERAKGNILERFSAQQFPDLHSELNLSSLELGDSALYFCASSFSGGYNEQFFGPGTRLTVL.

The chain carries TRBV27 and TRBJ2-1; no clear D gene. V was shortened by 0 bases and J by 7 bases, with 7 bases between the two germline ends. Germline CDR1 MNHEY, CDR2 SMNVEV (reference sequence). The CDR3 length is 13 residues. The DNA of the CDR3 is TGTGCCAGCAGTTTATCGTCGAGGAATGAGCAGTTCTTC. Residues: CASSLSSRNEQFF.

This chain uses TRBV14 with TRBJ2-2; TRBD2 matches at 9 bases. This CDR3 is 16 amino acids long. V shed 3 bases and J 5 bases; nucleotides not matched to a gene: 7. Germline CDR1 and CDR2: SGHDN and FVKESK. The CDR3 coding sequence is TGTGCCAGCAGCCAGGGTAGCGGGAGAAAAACCGGGGAGCTGTTTTTT. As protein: CASSQGSGRKTGELFF.

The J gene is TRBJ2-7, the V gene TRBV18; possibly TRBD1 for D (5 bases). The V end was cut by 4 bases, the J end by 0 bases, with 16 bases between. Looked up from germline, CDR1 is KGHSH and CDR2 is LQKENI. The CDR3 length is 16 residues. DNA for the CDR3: TGTGCCAGCTCACAAACCGACAAGGGGATCTCCTACGAGCAGTACTTC. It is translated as CASSQTDKGISYEQYF.

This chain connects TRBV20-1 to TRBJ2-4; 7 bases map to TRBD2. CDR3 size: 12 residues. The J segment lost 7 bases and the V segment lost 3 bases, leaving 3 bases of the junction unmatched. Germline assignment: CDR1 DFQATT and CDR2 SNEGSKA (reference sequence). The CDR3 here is CSASQGGNIQYF. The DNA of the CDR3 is TGCAGTGCTAGTCAGGGAGGGAACATTCAGTACTTC.

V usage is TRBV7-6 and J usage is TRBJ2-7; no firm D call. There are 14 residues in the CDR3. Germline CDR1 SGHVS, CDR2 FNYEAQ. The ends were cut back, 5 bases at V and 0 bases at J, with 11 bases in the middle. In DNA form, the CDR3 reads TGTGCCAGCAGCCACGGACGGACCTCCTACGAGCAGTACTTC. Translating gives CASSHGRTSYEQYF.

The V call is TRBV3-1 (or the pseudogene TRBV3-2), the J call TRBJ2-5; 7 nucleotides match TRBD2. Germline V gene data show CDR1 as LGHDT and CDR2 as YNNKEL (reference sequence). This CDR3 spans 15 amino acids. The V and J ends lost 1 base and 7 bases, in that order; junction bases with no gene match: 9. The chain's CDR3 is CASSQGASGTWTQYF. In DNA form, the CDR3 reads TGTGCCAGCAGCCAAGGGGCTAGCGGCACGTGGACCCAGTACTTC.

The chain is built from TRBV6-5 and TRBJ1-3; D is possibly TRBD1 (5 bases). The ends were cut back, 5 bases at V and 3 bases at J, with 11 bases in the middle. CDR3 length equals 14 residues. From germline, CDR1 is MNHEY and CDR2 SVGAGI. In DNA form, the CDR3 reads TGTGCCAGCAGTCCAGGGACGGGTGGAAACACCATATATTTT. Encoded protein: CASSPGTGGNTIYF.

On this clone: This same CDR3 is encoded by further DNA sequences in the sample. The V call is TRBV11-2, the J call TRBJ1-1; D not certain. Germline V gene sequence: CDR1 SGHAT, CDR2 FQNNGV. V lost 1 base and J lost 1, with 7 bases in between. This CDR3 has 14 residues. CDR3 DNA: TGTGCCAGCAGCTTAGTGCGGGGGAACACTGAAGCTTTCTTT. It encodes CASSLVRGNTEAFF.

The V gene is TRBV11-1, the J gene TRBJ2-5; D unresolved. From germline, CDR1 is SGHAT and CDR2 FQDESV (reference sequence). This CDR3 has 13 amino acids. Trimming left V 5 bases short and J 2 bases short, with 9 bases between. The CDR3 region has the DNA TGTGCCAGCAGCCTAGGCCTTCAAGAGACCCAGTACTTC. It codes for CASSLGLQETQYF.